This TCR beta chain emerged from a study of blood T cell repertoires in COVID-19. Looking at the study overall: The analysed material was cDNA or gDNA that came from T cells, B-cell-depleted T cells, or PBMCs.

In the study's own analysis: Amplified reference gene primers provided the basis for estimating nucleated cell counts. Assay: immunoSEQ multiplex PCR; the TCRdb copy retains only in-frame clones and omits some. D and trimming were read from the DNA, whereas the V and J calls and clone size are those reported in that table. The table includes about 270,000 clones, about 87% detected once. Unmatched junction bases numbered 18, after V lost 0 bases and J lost 6 bases. This CDR3 contains 21 residues. Germline CDR1 reads PRHDT; CDR2 reads FYEKMQ (reference sequence). Participants were placed into cohorts based on the clinical history they reported. Recovery meant two consecutive negative NP/OP PCR tests, professional clearance, or resolved symptoms.

The receptor's source is a woman aged 45 to 65 who had recovered from COVID-19. The chain links TRBV13 to TRBJ2-7, with 15 bases matching TRBD2. Input material: PBMCs or T cells enriched from blood (not recorded which). As DNA, the CDR3 is TGTGCCAGCAGCTTAGGAGACCGATACCTGGGACTAGCGGGAGGTGTAGGCGAGCAGTACTTC. Its protein product is CASSLGDRYLGLAGGVGEQYF.